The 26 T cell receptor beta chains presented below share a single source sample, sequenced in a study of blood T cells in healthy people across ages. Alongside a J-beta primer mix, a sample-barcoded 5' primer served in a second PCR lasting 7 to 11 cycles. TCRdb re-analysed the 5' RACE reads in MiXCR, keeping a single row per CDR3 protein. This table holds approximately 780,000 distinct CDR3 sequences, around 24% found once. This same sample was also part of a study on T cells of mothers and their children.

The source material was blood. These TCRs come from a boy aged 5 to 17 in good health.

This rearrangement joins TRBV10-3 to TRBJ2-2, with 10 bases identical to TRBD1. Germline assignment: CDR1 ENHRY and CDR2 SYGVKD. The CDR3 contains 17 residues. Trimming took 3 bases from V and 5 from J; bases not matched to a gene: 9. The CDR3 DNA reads TGTGCCATCAGTGATCCCGGGACAGGGGTAATTACCGGGGAGCTGTTTTTT. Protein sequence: CAISDPGTGVITGELFF.

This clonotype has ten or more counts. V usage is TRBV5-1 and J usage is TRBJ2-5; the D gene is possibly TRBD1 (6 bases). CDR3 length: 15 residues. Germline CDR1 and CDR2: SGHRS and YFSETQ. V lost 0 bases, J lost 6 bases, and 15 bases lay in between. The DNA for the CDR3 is TGCGCCAGCAGCTTGGATTCAGGGGTCCTGCAGACCCAGTACTTC. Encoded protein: CASSLDSGVLQTQYF.

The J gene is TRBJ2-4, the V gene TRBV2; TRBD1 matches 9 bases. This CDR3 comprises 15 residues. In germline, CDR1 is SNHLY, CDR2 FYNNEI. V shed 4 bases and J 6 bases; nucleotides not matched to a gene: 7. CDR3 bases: TGTGCCAGCAGTGCCCCTACAGGGGGCATAAACATTCAGTACTTC. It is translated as CASSAPTGGINIQYF.

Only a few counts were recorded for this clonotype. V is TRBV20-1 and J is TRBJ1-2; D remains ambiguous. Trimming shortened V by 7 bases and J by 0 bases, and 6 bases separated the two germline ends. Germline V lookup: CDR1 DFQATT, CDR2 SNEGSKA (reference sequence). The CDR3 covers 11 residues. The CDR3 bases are TGCAGTGTTTACGCTAACTATGGCTACACCTTC. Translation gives CSVYANYGYTF.

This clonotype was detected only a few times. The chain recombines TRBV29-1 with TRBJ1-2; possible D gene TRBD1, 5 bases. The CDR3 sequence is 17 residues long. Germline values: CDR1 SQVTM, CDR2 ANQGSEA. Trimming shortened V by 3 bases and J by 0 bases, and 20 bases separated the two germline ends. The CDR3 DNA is TGCAGCGTTGAGTTGGTCAGGGAATCGTCTTCTAACTATGGCTACACCTTC. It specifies CSVELVRESSSNYGYTF.

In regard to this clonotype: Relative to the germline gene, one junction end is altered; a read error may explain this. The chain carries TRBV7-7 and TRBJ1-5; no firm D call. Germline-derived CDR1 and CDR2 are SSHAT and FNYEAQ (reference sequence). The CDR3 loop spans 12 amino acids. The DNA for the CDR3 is TGTGCTAGCAGCCCAGTAGGTCAGCCCCAGCATTTT. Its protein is CASSPVGQPQHF.

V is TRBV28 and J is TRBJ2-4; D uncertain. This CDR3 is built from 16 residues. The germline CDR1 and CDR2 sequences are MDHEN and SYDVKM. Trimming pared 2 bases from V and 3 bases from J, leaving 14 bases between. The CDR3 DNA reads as TGTGCCAGCAGTTTAAGACGGTTGCGTGTCAAAAACATTCAGTACTTC. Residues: CASSLRRLRVKNIQYF.

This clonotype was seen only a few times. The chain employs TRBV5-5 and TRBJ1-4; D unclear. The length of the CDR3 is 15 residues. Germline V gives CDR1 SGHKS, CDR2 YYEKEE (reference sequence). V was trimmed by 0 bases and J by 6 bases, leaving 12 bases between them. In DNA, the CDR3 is TGTGCCAGCAGCTTGGCCCGGGCACGGGATGAAAAACTGTTTTTT. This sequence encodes CASSLARARDEKLFF.

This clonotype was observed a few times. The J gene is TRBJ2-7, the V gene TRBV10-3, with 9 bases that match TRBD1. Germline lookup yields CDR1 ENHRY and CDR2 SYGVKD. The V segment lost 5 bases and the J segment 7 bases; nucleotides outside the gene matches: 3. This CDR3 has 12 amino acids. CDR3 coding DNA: TGTGCCATCAGTTACAGGGGGCAGGAGCAGTACTTC. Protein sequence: CAISYRGQEQYF.

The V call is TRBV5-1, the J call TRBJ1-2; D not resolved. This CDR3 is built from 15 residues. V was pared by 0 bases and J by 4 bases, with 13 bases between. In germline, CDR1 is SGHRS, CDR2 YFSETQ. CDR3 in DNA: TGCGCCAGCAGCTTGGTGATGGTTCGGGGCTATGGCTACACCTTC. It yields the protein CASSLVMVRGYGYTF. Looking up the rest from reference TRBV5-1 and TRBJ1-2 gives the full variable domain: KAGVTQTPRYLIKTRGQQVTLSCSPISGHRSVSWYQQTPGQGLQFLFEYFSETQRNKGNFPGRFSGRQFSNSRSEMNVSTLELGDSALYLCASSLVMVRGYGYTFGSGTRLTVV.

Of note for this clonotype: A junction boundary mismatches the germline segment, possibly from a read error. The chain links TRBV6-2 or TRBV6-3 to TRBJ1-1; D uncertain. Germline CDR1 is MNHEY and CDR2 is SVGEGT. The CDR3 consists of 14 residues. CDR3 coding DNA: TGTGCCAGCAGTTACTTGGGAGGGAGCACTGAAGCTCTCTTT. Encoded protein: CASSYLGGSTEALF.

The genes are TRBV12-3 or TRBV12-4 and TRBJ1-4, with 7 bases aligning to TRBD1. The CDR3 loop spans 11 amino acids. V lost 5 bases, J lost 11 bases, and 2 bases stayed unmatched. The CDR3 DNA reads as TGTGCCAGCAGTGACAGGGTCAAACTGTTTTTT. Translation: CASSDRVKLFF.

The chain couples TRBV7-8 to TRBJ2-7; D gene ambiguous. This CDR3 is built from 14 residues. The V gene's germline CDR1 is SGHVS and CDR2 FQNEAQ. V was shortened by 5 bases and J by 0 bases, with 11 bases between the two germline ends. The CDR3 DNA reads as TGTGCCAGCAGCCCCTTCCGTCTCTCCTACGAGCAGTACTTC. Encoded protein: CASSPFRLSYEQYF.

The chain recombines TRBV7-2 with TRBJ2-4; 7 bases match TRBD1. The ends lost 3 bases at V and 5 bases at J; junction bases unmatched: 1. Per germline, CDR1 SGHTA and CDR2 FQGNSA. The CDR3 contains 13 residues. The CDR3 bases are TGTGCCAGCAGCTTCGACAGGGAAAACATTCAGTACTTC. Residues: CASSFDRENIQYF.

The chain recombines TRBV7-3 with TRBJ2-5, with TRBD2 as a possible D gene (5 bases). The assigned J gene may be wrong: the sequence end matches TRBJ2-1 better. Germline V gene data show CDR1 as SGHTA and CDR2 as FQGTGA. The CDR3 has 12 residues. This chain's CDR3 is CASSPRANEQFF. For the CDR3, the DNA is TGTGCCAGCAGCCCGAGGGCCAATGAGCAGTTCTTC.

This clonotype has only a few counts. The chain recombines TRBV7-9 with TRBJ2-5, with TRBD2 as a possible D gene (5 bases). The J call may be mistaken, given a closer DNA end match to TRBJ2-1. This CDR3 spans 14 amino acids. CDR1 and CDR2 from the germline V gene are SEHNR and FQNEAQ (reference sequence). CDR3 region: CASSLERGYNEQFF. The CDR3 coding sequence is TGTGCCAGCAGCTTAGAACGGGGATACAATGAGCAGTTCTTC.

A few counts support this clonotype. CDR3 protein: CASSQVLETQYF. CDR3 nucleotide sequence: TGTGCCAGCAGCCAGGTGTTGGAGACCCAGTACTTC. The chain couples TRBV3-1 to TRBJ2-5; D is undetermined. CDR3 length: 12 residues. With 3 bases removed from V and 5 bases from J, the gap between germline ends came to 7 bases. Germline CDR1 reads LGHDT; CDR2 reads YNNKEL (reference sequence).

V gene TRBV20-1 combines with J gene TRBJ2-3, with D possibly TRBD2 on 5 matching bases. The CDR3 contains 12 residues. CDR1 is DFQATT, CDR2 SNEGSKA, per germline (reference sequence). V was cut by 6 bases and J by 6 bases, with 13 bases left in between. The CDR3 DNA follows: TGCAGTGCCGAAGGTGGGGAGGATACGCAGTATTTT. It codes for CSAEGGEDTQYF.

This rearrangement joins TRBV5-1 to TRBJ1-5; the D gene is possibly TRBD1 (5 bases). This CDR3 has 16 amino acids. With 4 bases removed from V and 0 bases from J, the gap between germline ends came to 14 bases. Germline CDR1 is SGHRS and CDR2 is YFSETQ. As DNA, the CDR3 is TGCGCCAGCAGCCCAGAGGGGTACGATAGCAATCAGCCCCAGCATTTT. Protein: CASSPEGYDSNQPQHF.

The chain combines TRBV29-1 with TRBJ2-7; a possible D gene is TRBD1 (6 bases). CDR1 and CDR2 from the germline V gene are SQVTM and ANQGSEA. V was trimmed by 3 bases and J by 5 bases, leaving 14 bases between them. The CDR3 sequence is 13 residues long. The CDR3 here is CSVDFTGSHEQYF. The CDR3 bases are TGCAGCGTTGATTTCACAGGGTCCCACGAGCAGTACTTC.

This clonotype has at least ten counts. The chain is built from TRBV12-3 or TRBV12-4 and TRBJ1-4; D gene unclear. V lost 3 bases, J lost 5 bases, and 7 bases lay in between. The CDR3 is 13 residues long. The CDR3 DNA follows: TGTGCCAGCAGTTTGGCAGGCAATGAAAAACTGTTTTTT. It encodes CASSLAGNEKLFF.

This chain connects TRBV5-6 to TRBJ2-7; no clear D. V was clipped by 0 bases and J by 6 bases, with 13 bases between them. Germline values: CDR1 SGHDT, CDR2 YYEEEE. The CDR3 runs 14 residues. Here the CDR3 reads CASSLGPSKSEQYF. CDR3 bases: TGTGCCAGCAGCTTGGGACCATCAAAGTCCGAGCAGTACTTC.

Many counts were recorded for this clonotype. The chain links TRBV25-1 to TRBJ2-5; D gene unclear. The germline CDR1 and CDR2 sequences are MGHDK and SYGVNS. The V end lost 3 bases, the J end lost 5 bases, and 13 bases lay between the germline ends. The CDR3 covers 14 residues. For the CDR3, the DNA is TGTGCCAGCAGTGAGGTTCCCCCTTTGGAGACCCAGTACTTC. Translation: CASSEVPPLETQYF.

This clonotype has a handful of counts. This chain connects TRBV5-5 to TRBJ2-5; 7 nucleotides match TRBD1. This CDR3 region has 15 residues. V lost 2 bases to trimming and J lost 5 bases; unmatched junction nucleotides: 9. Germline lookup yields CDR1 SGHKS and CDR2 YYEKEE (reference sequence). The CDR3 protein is CASSFLTGIGETQYF. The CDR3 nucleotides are TGTGCCAGCAGCTTTCTGACAGGGATTGGTGAGACCCAGTACTTC.

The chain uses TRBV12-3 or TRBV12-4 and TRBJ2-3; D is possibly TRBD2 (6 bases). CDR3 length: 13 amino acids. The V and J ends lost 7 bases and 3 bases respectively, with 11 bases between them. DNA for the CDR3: TGTGCCAGCACCCCCGGGAGTACAGATACGCAGTATTTT. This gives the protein CASTPGSTDTQYF.

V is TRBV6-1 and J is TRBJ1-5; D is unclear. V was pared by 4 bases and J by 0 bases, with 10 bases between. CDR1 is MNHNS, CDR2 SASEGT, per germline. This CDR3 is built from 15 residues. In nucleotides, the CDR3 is TGTGCCAGCAGTGTTGAAGGGCTTAGCAATCAGCCCCAGCATTTT. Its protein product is CASSVEGLSNQPQHF.